These T cell receptor beta chains were read from a single sample in a study of T cell responses to AZD1222 COVID-19 vaccine. Repertoires were generated with immunoSEQ multiplex PCR, while TCRdb's copy carries only in-frame clones and drops some. This table has 86,000 or so clones, around 90% appearing once. The source material was peripheral blood, sampled 28 days after the second AZD1222 dose. The source is an adult who received the AZD1222 COVID-19 vaccine. Each CDR3 is given with its conserved first and last residue. The D gene is left open where the match is weak. A row's size may be missing; if present it is once, few, many or a size class.

j_call | d_call | v_call | clone_size | cdr3_length | cdr3_nt | cdr3_aa
TRBJ2-7 | . | TRBV6-5 | . | 14 | TGTGCCAGCAGTTACTGGGGGGCTTCCTACGAGCAGTACTTC | CASSYWGASYEQYF
TRBJ2-3 | . | TRBV5-1 | . | 16 | TGCGCCAGCAGCTTGCCTGGACTCGCAAGCGCAGATACGCAGTATTTT | CASSLPGLASADTQYF
TRBJ2-1 | TRBD1 | TRBV5-1 | . | 14 | TGCGCCAGCAGCTCCCGGGACAGGGGGAAGGAGCAGTTCTTC | CASSSRDRGKEQFF
TRBJ2-7 | TRBD2 | TRBV7-3 | . | 19 | TGTGCCAGCAGCTTAGCCCCGACTAGCGGGGCGGTAATCTCCTACGAGCAGTACTTC | CASSLAPTSGAVISYEQYF
TRBJ1-3 | . | TRBV7-2 | . | 16 | TGTGCCAGCAGCCCCACGGTGGGGCACAGTGGAAACACCATATATTTT | CASSPTVGHSGNTIYF
TRBJ1-1 | . | TRBV7-8 | . | 14 | TGTGCCAGTACCCAGGGGAGAAGGAACACTGAAGCTTTCTTT | CASTQGRRNTEAFF
TRBJ1-1 | . | TRBV2 | . | 15 | TGTGCCAGCAGGGGGGACGGGGGACTTAACACTGAAGCTTTCTTT | CASRGDGGLNTEAFF
TRBJ1-1 | TRBD1 | TRBV3-1/TRBV3-2 | . | 14 | TGTGCCAGCAGCCAAGATGACAGGGGGCGAGAGGCTTTCTTT | CASSQDDRGREAFF
TRBJ1-2 | . | TRBV29-1 | . | 12 | TGCAGCGTTGAAGGGGGAGGGTATGGCTACACCTTC | CSVEGGGYGYTF
TRBJ1-3 | . | TRBV6-1 | . | 14 | TGTGCCAGCAGTGACAGCGGCTATAGAAACACCATATATTTT | CASSDSGYRNTIYF
TRBJ1-1 | . | TRBV9 | . | 14 | TGTGCCAGCAGCCCCGGCAGGGGGAACACTGAAGCTTTCTTT | CASSPGRGNTEAFF
TRBJ2-2 | TRBD1 | TRBV4-1 | . | 15 | TGCGCCAGCAGCCAGGGGACAGGTCTCACCGGGGAGCTGTTTTTT | CASSQGTGLTGELFF
TRBJ2-7 | TRBD2 | TRBV11-2 | . | 13 | TGTGCCAGCGGGGGATCGGGAGGTTTGGAGCAGTACTTC | CASGGSGGLEQYF
TRBJ1-4 | . | TRBV25-1 | few | 16 | TGTGCCAGCACCCCCCCAGGGGTCTTGGGTAATGAAAAACTGTTTTTT | CASTPPGVLGNEKLFF
TRBJ1-2 | . | TRBV28 | once | 15 | TGTGCCAGCAGTCCCCCGGGACTGAGGCCTGATGGTTACACCTTC | CASSPPGLRPDGYTF
TRBJ2-5 | . | TRBV25-1 | . | 15 | TGTGCCAGCAGTAGCCTACGAGGGGCCGGGGAGACCCAGTACTTC | CASSSLRGAGETQYF